One T cell receptor (beta chain) is described in this entry. Libraries were prepared by immunoSEQ multiplex PCR; TCRdb keeps only in-frame clonotypes and omits some of them. The top ten clones hold roughly 0.89% of a sample with roughly 61,000 clones, 90% of them seen once. This entry comes from a study of T cell changes during pregnancy in multiple sclerosis. The CDR3 has 17 amino acids. From germline, CDR1 is MRHNA and CDR2 SNTAGT. With 0 bases removed from V and 10 bases from J, the gap between germline ends came to 24 bases. The chain couples TRBV6-4 to TRBJ1-1; tentative D call: TRBD1 (5 bases). This specimen was peripheral blood, taken in the first trimester of pregnancy. The clonotype was recovered from a female donor in good health, enrolled as a control in a pregnancy study. CDR3 nucleotides: TGTGCCAGCAGTGACTCGTATGGGGAGGGGTTGGAGTGGAGAGCTTTCTTT. Translating gives CASSDSYGEGLEWRAFF.